The present TCR beta chain was sequenced within a study of cytomegalovirus exposure and HLA in healthy donors. The germline gives CDR1 SGHAT, CDR2 FQNNGV. The CDR3 covers 15 residues. V was pared by 4 bases and J by 3 bases, with 5 bases of the junction left unmatched. Despite likely unrecorded immune exposures, the donors were nominally healthy at the time of sampling. PCR amplification relied on 60 Vbeta primers (plus 13 Jbeta primers). The method was immunoSEQ multiplex PCR; TCRdb's version includes in-frame clones alone and lacks a portion of them. Seen here are 120,000 or so clones, about 80% observed once, and the top ten hold less than 3%. With regard to this clone: Its specificity is not known.

Study outcomes and limitations: A later analysis linked a missense DCLRE1C variant to TCR beta V- and J-gene trimming. Later, an analysis found that common viral pathogens appeared to be linked with several of the most significant clusters.

Material for sequencing was PBMCs. The TCR was taken from a man aged 30-40 years in good health and CMV-seronegative. V gene TRBV11-2 combines with J gene TRBJ2-7; 11 nucleotides match TRBD2. The CDR3 bases are TGTGCCAGCAGCTCACTAGCGGGAGATTTCTACGAGCAGTACTTC. Its translation is CASSSLAGDFYEQYF.